This is a list of T cell receptor beta chains from one sample in a study of blood T cell repertoires in COVID-19. Clones were read by immunoSEQ multiplex PCR, and TCRdb kept only the in-frame ones, dropping some. This sample has about 23,000 clones, with 80% to 90% found just once. The specimen was peripheral blood. These receptors came from a woman of 80 years or more with active or convalescent COVID-19. CDR3s include the opening cysteine and the closing phenylalanine or tryptophan. The D gene is left open where the match is weak. The listing skips clone size in some rows; elsewhere it reads once, few, many or a size class.

V gene	clone size	D gene	J gene	CDR3 protein	CDR3 DNA
TRBV29-1	NA	NA	TRBJ2-7	CSANRGADEQYF	TGCAGCGCCAATCGCGGGGCGGACGAGCAGTACTTC
TRBV30	NA	NA	TRBJ1-1	CAWSMTANTEAFF	TGTGCCTGGAGTATGACAGCTAACACTGAAGCTTTCTTT
TRBV18	NA	TRBD1	TRBJ1-1	CASSPRTGDTEAFF	TGTGCCAGCTCACCCCGGACAGGGGACACTGAAGCTTTCTTT
TRBV27	NA	NA	TRBJ1-1	CASSLGSGANTEAFF	TGTGCCAGCAGTTTAGGCTCAGGGGCGAACACTGAAGCTTTCTTT
TRBV11-2	NA	TRBD1	TRBJ1-1	CASSLAWTGATNTEAFF	TGTGCCAGCAGCTTAGCCTGGACAGGGGCGACGAACACTGAAGCTTTCTTT
TRBV5-1	NA	TRBD2	TRBJ2-1	CASSFASGGAQNEQFF	TGCGCCAGCAGCTTTGCTAGCGGGGGGGCCCAGAATGAGCAGTTCTTC
TRBV18	NA	NA	TRBJ2-7	CASSLETRVFEQYF	TGTGCCAGCTCACTCGAGACTAGAGTCTTCGAGCAGTACTTC
TRBV19	NA	NA	TRBJ2-1	CASSIAQGYNEQFF	TGTGCCAGTAGTATCGCCCAGGGTTACAATGAGCAGTTCTTC
TRBV7-3	NA	TRBD2	TRBJ2-3	CASSLGGSGEADTQYF	TGTGCCAGCAGCTTAGGCGGTAGCGGGGAGGCAGATACGCAGTATTTT
TRBV2	NA	TRBD1	TRBJ1-5	CASTEDRGINQPQHF	TGTGCCAGCACCGAGGACAGGGGGATCAATCAGCCCCAGCATTTT
TRBV9	NA	NA	TRBJ2-7	CASSETGEVAYEQYF	TGTGCCAGCAGCGAAACAGGGGAGGTTGCCTACGAGCAGTACTTC
TRBV6-5	NA	NA	TRBJ2-7	CASSFPTNSYEQYF	TGTGCCAGCAGTTTTCCGACAAACTCCTACGAGCAGTACTTC
TRBV6-5	few	NA	TRBJ1-1	CASSYRPSPGTEAFF	TGTGCCAGCAGTTACCGTCCCTCCCCGGGCACTGAAGCTTTCTTT
TRBV27	NA	TRBD1	TRBJ1-2	CASSPGQTYGYTF	TGTGCCAGCAGTCCGGGACAGACCTATGGCTACACCTTC
TRBV7-9	NA	TRBD1	TRBJ1-3	CASSPSQGAFGNTIYF	TGTGCCAGCAGCCCCTCGCAGGGGGCGTTTGGAAACACCATATATTTT
TRBV5-5	NA	NA	TRBJ2-7	CASSLENQGGSYEQYF	TGTGCCAGCAGCTTGGAGAACCAGGGGGGTAGCTACGAGCAGTACTTC
TRBV5-1	NA	TRBD2	TRBJ2-1	CASSSGTSGIVGQFF	TGCGCCAGCAGCAGTGGGACTAGCGGGATAGTGGGGCAGTTCTTC